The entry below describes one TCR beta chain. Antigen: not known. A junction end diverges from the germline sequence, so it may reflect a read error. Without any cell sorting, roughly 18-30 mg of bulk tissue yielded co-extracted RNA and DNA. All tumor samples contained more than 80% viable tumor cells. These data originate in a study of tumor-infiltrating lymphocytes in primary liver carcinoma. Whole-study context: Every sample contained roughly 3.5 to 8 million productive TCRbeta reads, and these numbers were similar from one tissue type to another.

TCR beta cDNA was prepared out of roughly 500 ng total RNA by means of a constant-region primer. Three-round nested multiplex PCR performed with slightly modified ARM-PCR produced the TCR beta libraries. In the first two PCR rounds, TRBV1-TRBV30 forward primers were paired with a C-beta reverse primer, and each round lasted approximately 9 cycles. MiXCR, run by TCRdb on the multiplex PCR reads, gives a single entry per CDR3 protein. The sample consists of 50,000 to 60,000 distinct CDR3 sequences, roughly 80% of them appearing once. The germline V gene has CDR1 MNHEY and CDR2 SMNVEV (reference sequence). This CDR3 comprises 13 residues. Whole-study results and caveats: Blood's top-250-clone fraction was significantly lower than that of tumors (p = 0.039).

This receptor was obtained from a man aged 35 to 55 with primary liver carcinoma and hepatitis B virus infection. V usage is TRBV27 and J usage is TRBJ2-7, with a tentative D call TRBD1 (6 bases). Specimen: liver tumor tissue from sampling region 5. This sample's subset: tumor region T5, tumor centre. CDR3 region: CVSSLSGAYEQYF. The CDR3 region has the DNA TGTGTCAGCAGTTTGTCAGGGGCTTACGAGCAGTACTTC.